Listed here is a single TCR beta chain. This sample is part of a study of blood T cell repertoires in COVID-19. Background on the study: In each case, the material was cDNA or gDNA derived from T cells, B-cell-depleted T cells, or PBMCs.

The germline V and J ends were trimmed by 4 bases and 5 bases, with 15 bases remaining between them. Germline V lookup: CDR1 MDHEN, CDR2 SYDVKM. This CDR3 comprises 15 residues. Measured with immunoSEQ multiplex PCR; TCRdb has only the in-frame clones, and not every one. The table lists under 500,000 clones, around nine tenths of them singletons, with roughly 4.3% in the top ten. This receptor was taken from a woman in her 30s with acute or convalescent COVID-19. Sequenced: peripheral blood. This chain uses TRBV28 with TRBJ1-5; D is undetermined. The CDR3 loop reads CASSYRESYDQPQHF. The CDR3 DNA reads TGTGCCAGCAGTTATCGAGAGTCGTATGATCAGCCCCAGCATTTT.